This T cell receptor (beta chain) appears in the sequencing data of a study of cytotoxic CD8 clonotypes in ibrutinib-treated CLL. Study at large: The patient breakdown showed roughly ten relapsed/refractory and around 16 treatment-naive cases, with under 18 IGHV unmutated. Study-level results: At baseline, clonality was higher than in age-matched healthy donors and correlated with CD8+ counts.

Comment on this clone: Its antigen remains unidentified.

This CDR3 has 14 residues. V shed 0 bases and J shed 0 bases, with 1 base lying between them. Germline V gene lookup returns CDR1 SGDLS and CDR2 YYNGEE. Measured with immunoSEQ multiplex PCR; TCRdb has only the in-frame clones, and not every one. The sample consists of about 30,000 clones, approximately 62% of them appearing once. This specimen was PBMCs, taken before ibrutinib treatment. This chain uses TRBV9 with TRBJ2-6; unclear D gene. The clonotype was recovered from a human donor with chronic lymphocytic leukemia. The CDR3 DNA follows: TGTGCCAGCAGCGTAGTCTCTGGGGCCAACGTCCTGACTTTC. Protein: CASSVVSGANVLTF.